This T cell receptor beta chain was profiled in a study of shared clonotypes between healthy human individuals (TCRdb year 2020). Looking at the study overall: The cohort included three men and a couple of women between 18 and 49 years of age. For each donor, CD4 naive and CD4 memory were each given three plates, CD8 naive was given two plates, and CD8 memory was given one plate. To estimate repertoire size and how much clonotypes are shared between individuals, the study performed deep sequencing of blood TCR repertoires from a handful of healthy adults. Libraries were prepared and TCR repertoires were sequenced by different laboratories using diverse techniques, in order to increase sequencing depth and limit assay-specific biases. Between about 0.94 and 8.9 billion PBMCs per donor were obtained by leukapheresis. Study-wide conclusions, independent of this receptor: Because the study included a small number of donors, the genetic and exposure-history diversity represented was limited. Pairwise subsampling indicated that sequencing depth was expected to affect the degree of clonotype sharing among donors. Rarefaction of sorted-subset datasets indicated incomplete sequencing despite the large sequencing depth. Sampling was restricted to blood, and TCR repertoires in tissues likely differ from the TCR repertoires found in blood. Larger estimated clonotype richness was generally found for naive subsets than for memory subsets. Compared with non-shared clonotypes, clonotypes shared by all four sorted-subset donors had higher generation probabilities. When a handful of donors were compared, the shared fraction of clonotypes was around 5% for naive CD4, approximately 3.5% for naive CD8, more than 2% for memory CD4, and 0.35% to 0.5% for memory CD8.

The CDR3 goes from the cysteine to the phenylalanine over 12 residues. Only the CDR3 DNA stays, 36 bases, in frame from base 1. The germline V gene gives CDR1 as SGDLS and CDR2 as YYNGEE. Relative to germline, V is 2 bases shorter and J is 10 bases shorter, with 7 bases between their ends. For the CD8 naive samples, CD45RO-negative cells were positively selected for CCR7, yielding a CD45RA+CCR7+ population from which TemRA cells were excluded. The donors were healthy, HIV-negative adults with no recently reported acute infections or vaccinations. Every donor was a Caucasian adult living in Nashville, Tennessee, USA. After blood collection by leukapheresis, PBMCs were isolated using Ficoll-Histopaque density gradient centrifugation and then cryopreserved in the vapor phase of liquid nitrogen. Analytical flow cytometry was used to check the purity and quantity of each magnetically sorted T cell population. From each sorted fraction, genomic DNA was isolated and quantified by UV absorbance on a Nanodrop 2000c.

TCR CDR3 regions were amplified from genomic DNA by multiplex PCR using the deep immunoSEQ assay. For each cell subset, the extracted genomic DNA was distributed evenly across all wells of several immunoSEQ 96-well plates, and each plate served as one replicate. For sorted subsets, each replicate PCR was loaded with roughly 200 ng genomic DNA, equivalent to 32,000 or so T cell genomes. The purified libraries were quantified using a Qubit 3.0 fluorometer, sized with a Bioanalyzer 2100, and then quantified again using the KAPA Library Quantification kit. Every immunoSEQ 96-well plate was sequenced on a separate single-read 150-cycle Illumina NextSeq 550 flow cell. The authors processed their data as follows. Because the immunoSEQ output included only junctional sequences and no quality scores, the filtering could not be the same as the filtering used for full-length reads. Sequences were annotated with PyIR, a Python wrapper for IgBLAST v1.9, and V/J genes and CDR3 were assigned using IMGT germline references. Any read was removed if the V/J assignment was weak (E-value above 1e-6), the CDR3 was missing, or the read contained stop codons, out-of-frame junctions, or ambiguous translated residues. V3J clonotypes were defined as sequences sharing an identical inferred V gene, J gene, and CDR3 amino acid sequence. The percentage overlap between two repertoires was calculated by dividing the number of shared unique clonotypes by the size of the smaller repertoire. Repertoire richness was assessed with RTK rarefaction, the Chao1 estimator, and Recon v2.1 estimates of unobserved clonotypes. OLGA was used to compute generation probabilities for all TCRbeta clonotypes that the gDNA method yielded from a few donors. Not all clones reach the TCRdb copy of this immuneACCESS table, which keeps in-frame sequences only. Checked studies attribute under half of the gap to unresolved V genes and leave the rest unexplained. The D gene and trimming were derived from the DNA, and the V and J assignments and clone size from that table. This sample comprises around 2,100,000 clones, about 95% of them detected only once. 0.9% to 1.5% of the sample rests with the top ten.

In the case of this clone: The target of this receptor is not known. No base qualities exist here, and no much larger clone lies one base off it. Other DNA sequences in the sample encode the same CDR3.

Recombination joined TRBV9 with TRBJ1-6; perhaps TRBD1 is the D gene, with 5 bases matching. The clonotype was recovered from a man between 18 and 35 years old in good health. Specimen: naive CD8+ T cells sorted from blood. Taken with the paper, the label for cell subset or site translates to: CD45RA+CCR7+. In nucleotides, the sequence is TGTGCCAGCAGCGTCCAGGGATCACCCCTCCACTTT. This encodes CASSVQGSPLHF. With the portions outside the CDR3 filled from the reference TRBV9 and TRBJ1-6 genes, the complete variable region becomes DSGVTQTPKHLITATGQRVTLRCSPRSGDLSVYWYQQSLDQGLQFLIQYYNGEERAKGNILERFSAQQFPDLHSELNLSSLELGDSALYFCASSVQGSPLHFGNGTRLTVT.